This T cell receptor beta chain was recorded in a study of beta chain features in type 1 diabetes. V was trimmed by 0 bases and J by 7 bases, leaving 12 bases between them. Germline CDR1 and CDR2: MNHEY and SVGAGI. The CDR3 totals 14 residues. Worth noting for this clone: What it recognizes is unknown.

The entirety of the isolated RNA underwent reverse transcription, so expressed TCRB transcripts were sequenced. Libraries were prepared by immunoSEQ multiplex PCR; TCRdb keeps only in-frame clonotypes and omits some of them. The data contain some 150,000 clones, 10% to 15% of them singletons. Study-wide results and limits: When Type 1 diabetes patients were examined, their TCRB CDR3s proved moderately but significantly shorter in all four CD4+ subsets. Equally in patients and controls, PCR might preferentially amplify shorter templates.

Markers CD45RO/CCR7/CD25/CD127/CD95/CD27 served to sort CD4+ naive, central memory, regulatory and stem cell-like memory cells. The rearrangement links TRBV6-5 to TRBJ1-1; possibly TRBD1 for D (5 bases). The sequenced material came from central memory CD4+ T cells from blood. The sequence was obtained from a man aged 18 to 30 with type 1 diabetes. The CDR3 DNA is TGTGCCAGCAGTTACTCTGGATGGGACCTTGAAGCTTTCTTT. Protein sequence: CASSYSGWDLEAFF.